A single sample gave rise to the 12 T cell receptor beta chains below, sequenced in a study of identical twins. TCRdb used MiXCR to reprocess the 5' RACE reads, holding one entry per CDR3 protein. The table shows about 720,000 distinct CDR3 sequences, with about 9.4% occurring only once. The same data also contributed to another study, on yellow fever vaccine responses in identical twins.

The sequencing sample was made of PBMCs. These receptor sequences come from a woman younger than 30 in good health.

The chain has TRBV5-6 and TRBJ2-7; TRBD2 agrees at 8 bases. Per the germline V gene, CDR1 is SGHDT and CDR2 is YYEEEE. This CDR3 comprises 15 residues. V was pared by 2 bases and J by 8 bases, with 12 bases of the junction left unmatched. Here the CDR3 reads CASSFRTSGWTQQYF. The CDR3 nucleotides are TGTGCCAGCAGCTTTCGTACTAGCGGTTGGACCCAGCAGTACTTC.

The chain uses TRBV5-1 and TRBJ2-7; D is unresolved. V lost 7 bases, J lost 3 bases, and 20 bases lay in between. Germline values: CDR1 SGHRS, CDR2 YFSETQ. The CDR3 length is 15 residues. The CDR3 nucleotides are TGCGCCAGCGAGCCCCAGCCCGGACGGATCTACGAGCAGTACTTC. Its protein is CASEPQPGRIYEQYF. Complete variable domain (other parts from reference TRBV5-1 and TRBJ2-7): KAGVTQTPRYLIKTRGQQVTLSCSPISGHRSVSWYQQTPGQGLQFLFEYFSETQRNKGNFPGRFSGRQFSNSRSEMNVSTLELGDSALYLCASEPQPGRIYEQYFGPGTRLTVT.

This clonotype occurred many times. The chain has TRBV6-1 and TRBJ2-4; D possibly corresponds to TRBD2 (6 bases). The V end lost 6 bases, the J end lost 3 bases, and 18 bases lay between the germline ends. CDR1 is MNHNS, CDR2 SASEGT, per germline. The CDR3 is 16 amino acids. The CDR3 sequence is CASSPQGGMVKNIQYF. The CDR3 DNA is TGTGCCAGCAGCCCCCAAGGCGGGATGGTCAAAAACATTCAGTACTTC.

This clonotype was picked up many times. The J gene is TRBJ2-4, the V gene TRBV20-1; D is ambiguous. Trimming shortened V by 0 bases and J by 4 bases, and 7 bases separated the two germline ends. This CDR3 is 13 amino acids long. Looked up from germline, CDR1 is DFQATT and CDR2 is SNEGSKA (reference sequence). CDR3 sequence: CSARDSTKNIQYF. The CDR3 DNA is TGCAGTGCTAGAGATAGTACGAAAAACATTCAGTACTTC.

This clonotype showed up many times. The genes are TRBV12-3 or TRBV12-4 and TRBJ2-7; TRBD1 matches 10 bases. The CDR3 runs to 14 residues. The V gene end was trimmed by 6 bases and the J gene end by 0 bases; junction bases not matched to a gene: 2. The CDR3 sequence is CASRTGGSSYEQYF. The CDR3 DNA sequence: TGTGCCAGCAGGACAGGGGGCAGCTCCTACGAGCAGTACTTC.

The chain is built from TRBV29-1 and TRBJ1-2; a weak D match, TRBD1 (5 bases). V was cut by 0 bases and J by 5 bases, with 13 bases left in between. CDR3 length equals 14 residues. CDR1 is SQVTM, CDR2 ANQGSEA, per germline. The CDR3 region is CSVEDGVSGYGYTF. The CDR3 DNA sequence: TGCAGCGTTGAAGATGGCGTTTCAGGGTATGGCTACACCTTC.

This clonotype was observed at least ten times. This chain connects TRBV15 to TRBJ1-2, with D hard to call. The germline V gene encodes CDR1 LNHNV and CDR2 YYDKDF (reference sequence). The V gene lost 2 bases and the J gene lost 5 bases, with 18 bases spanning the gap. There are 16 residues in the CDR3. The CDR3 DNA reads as TGTGCCACCAGCAGACATGCAGGCGCCCCCGGGTATGGCTACACCTTC. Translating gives CATSRHAGAPGYGYTF.

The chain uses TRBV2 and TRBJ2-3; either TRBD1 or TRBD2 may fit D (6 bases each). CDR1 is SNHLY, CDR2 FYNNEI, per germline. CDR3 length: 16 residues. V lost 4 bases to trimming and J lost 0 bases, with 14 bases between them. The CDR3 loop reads CASSVGRGLSTDTQYF. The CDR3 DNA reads TGTGCCAGCAGTGTGGGTCGGGGGCTTAGCACAGATACGCAGTATTTT.

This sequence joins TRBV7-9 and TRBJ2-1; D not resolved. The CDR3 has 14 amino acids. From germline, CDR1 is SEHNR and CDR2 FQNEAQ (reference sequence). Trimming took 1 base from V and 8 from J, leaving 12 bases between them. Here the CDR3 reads CASSLDYNRDEQFF. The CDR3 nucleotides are TGTGCCAGCAGCTTAGACTACAATCGCGATGAGCAGTTCTTC.

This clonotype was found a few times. This CDR3 is CASSLVEGAAYEQYF. In DNA form, the CDR3 reads TGTGCCAGCAGCTTAGTGGAGGGGGCGGCCTACGAGCAGTACTTC. The chain employs TRBV7-6 and TRBJ2-7, with a weak D call TRBD1 (7 bases). The CDR3 contains 15 residues. CDR1 and CDR2 (germline): SGHVS, FNYEAQ. V shed 1 base and J shed 2 bases, with 12 bases lying between them.

The DNA for the CDR3 is TGCAGGAGGACCAGACGCAAAACGAGAGAGACCCAGTACTTC. Its translation is CRRTRRKTRETQYF. The genes are TRBV23-1 and TRBJ2-5; D perhaps matches TRBD2 (5 bases). TRBV23-1 is filed as an ORF, its function uncertain. The CDR3 totals 14 residues.

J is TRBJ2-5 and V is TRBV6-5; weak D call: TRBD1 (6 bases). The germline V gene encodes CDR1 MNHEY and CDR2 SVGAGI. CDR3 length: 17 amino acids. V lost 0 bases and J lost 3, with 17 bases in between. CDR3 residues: CASSYSTGGHSKETQYF. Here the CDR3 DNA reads TGTGCCAGCAGTTACTCGACTGGGGGACATAGCAAAGAGACCCAGTACTTC.